This note documents a single T cell receptor (beta chain) sequence. PCR employed 60 Vbeta and 13 Jbeta primers. The assay was immunoSEQ multiplex PCR, and TCRdb's table has in-frame clones only and misses some. The table records over 150,000 clones, 80% to 85% of them present only once. This entry comes from a study of cytomegalovirus exposure and HLA in healthy donors. V shed 6 bases and J shed 11 bases, with 16 bases lying between them. Per the germline V gene, CDR1 is MNHNY and CDR2 is SVGAGI (reference sequence). This CDR3 spans 12 amino acids. The sequenced sample consisted of PBMCs. The V call is TRBV6-6, the J call TRBJ2-5; no firm D call. This clonotype originated in a man in his fifties in good health and CMV-seronegative. The DNA of the CDR3 is TGTGCCAGCAGCCCCCCAGTACGAACGCAGTACTTC. It is translated as CASSPPVRTQYF.